This T cell receptor (beta chain) was identified in a study of shared clonotypes between healthy human individuals. Measured with immunoSEQ multiplex PCR; TCRdb has only the in-frame clones, and not every one. The sample includes about 2 million clones, about 95% of them seen just once. It was CD45RO-negative cells, positively selected for CCR7, that made up naive CD8 cells, with terminally differentiated effector memory CD45RA+ cells excluded. Trimming at V came to 5 bases and at J to 4 bases, leaving 4 bases not matched to a gene. The CDR3 runs 14 residues. Germline assignment: CDR1 SGHTA and CDR2 FQGTGA.

The chain couples TRBV7-3 to TRBJ2-1, with TRBD1 identical over 8 bases. Sequencing input: naive CD8+ T cells sorted from blood. This TCR was sampled from a man aged 18 to 35 in good health. CDR3 loop: CASSPRQGYNEQFF. The CDR3 DNA follows: TGTGCCAGCAGCCCGCGACAGGGGTACAATGAGCAGTTCTTC.